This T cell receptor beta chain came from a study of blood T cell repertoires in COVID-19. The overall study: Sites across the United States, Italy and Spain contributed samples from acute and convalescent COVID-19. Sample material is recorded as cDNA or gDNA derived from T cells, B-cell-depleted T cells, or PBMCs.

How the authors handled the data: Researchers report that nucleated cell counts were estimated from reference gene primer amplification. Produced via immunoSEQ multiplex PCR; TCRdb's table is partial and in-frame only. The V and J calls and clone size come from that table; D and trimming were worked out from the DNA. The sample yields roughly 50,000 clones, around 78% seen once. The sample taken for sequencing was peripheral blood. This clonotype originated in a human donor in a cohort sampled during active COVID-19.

The DNA for the CDR3 is TGTGCCAGCAGCTTGGGGTACGGGCAGGGTCTATACGAGCAGTACTTC. Its translation is CASSLGYGQGLYEQYF. This chain connects TRBV5-6 to TRBJ2-7, with TRBD1 as a possible D gene (5 bases). The CDR3 extends over 16 amino acids. Trimming cost V 0 bases and J 4 bases, with 17 bases left between them. Looked up from germline, CDR1 is SGHDT and CDR2 is YYEEEE.